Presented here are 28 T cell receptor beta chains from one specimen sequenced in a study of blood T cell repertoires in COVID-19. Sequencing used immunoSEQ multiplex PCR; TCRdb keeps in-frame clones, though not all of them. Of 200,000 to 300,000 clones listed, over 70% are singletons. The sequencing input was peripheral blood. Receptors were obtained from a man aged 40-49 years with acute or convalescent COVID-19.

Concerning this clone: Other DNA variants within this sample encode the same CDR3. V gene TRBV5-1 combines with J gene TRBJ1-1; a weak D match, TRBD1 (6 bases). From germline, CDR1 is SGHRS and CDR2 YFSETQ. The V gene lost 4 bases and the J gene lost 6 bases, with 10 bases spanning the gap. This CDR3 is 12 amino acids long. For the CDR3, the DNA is TGCGCCAGCAGCCTCGGGACATCTGAAGCTTTCTTT. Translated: CASSLGTSEAFF.

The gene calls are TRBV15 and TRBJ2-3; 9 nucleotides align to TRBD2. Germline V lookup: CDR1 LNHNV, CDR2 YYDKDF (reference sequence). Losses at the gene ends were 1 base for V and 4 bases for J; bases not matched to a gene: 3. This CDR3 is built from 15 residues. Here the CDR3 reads CATSRGGTSSDTQYF. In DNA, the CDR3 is TGTGCCACCAGCAGAGGTGGGACTAGCTCAGATACGCAGTATTTT.

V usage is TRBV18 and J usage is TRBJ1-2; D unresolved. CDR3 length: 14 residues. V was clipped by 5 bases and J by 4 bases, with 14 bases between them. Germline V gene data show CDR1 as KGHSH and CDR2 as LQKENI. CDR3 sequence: CASSISSGSYGYTF. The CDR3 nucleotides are TGTGCCAGCTCAATTTCGTCAGGCAGCTATGGCTACACCTTC.

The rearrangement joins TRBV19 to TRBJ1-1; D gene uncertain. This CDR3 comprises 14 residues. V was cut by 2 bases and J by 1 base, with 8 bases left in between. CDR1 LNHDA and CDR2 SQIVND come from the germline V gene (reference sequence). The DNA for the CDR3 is TGTGCCAGTAGTATATCTTCGGGGAACACTGAAGCTTTCTTT. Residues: CASSISSGNTEAFF.

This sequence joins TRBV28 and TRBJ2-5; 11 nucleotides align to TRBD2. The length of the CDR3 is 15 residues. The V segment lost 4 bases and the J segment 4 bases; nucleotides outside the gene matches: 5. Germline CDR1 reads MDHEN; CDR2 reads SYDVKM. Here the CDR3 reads CASSSRLAGTETQYF. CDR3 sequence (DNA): TGTGCCAGCAGTTCGAGACTAGCGGGAACAGAGACCCAGTACTTC.

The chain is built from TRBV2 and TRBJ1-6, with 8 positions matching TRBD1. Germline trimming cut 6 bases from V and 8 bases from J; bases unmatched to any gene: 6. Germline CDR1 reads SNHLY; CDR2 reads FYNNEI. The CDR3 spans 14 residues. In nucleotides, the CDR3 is TGTGCCAGCAGCCAAGACAGGGGCGATTCACCCCTCCACTTT. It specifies CASSQDRGDSPLHF.

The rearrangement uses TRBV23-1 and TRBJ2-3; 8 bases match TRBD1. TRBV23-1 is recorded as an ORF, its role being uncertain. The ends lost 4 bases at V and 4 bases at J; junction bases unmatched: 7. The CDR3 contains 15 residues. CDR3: CASSPRGQGPDTQYF. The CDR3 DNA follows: TGCGCCAGCAGTCCCCGAGGACAGGGCCCAGATACGCAGTATTTT.

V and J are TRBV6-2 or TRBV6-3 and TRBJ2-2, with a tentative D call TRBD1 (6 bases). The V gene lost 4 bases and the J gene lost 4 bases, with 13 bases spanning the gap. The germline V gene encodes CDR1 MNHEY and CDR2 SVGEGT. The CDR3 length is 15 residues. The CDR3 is CASSWDIGGTGELFF. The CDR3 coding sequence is TGTGCCAGCAGTTGGGACATCGGCGGCACCGGGGAGCTGTTTTTT.

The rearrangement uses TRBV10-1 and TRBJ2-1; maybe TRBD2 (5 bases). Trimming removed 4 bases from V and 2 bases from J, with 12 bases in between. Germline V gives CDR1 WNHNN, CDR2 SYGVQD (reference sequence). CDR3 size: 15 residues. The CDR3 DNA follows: TGCGCCAGCAGTGCTCAAGCGGCTGCCTACAATGAGCAGTTCTTC. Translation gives CASSAQAAAYNEQFF.

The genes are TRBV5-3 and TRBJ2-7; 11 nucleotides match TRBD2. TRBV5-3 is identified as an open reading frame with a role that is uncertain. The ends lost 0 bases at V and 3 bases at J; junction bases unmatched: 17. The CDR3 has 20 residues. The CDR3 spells CARSLATFLPGLAEHYEQYF. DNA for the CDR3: TGTGCCAGAAGCTTGGCCACATTTTTACCGGGACTAGCGGAACACTACGAGCAGTACTTC.

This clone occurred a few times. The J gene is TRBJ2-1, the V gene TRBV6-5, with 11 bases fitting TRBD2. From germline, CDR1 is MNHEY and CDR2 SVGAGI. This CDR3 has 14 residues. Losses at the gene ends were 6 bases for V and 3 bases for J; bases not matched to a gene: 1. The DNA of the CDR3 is TGTGCCAGCAGGGGACTAGCGGACTACAATGAGCAGTTCTTC. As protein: CASRGLADYNEQFF.

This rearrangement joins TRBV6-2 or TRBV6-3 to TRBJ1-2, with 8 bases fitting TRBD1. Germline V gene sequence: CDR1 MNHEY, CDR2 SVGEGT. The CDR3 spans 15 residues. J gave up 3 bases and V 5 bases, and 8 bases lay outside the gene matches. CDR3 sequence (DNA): TGTGCCAGCAGTGGAGACAGGGGTAGGGACTATGGCTACACCTTC. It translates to CASSGDRGRDYGYTF.

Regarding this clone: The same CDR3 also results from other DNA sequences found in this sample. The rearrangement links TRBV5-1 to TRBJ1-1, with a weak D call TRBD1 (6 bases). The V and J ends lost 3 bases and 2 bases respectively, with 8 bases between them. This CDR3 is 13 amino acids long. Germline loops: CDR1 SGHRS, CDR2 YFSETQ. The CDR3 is CASSSTGNTEAFF. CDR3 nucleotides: TGCGCCAGCAGCTCGACAGGAAACACTGAAGCTTTCTTT.

The CDR3 DNA is TGTGCCAGCAGTGAATACGGGGGGGGGACCCAGTACTTC. Translated, it gives CASSEYGGGTQYF. The chain has TRBV25-1 and TRBJ2-5; 8 nucleotides line up with TRBD2. The germline gives CDR1 MGHDK, CDR2 SYGVNS. This CDR3 contains 13 residues. Unmatched junction bases numbered 1, after V lost 0 bases and J lost 7 bases.

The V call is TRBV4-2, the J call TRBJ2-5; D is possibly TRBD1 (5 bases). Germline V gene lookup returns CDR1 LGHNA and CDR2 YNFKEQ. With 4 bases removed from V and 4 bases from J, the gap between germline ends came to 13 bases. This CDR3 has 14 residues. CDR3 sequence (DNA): TGTGCCAGCAGCCGAACCCAGGGTGGAGAGACCCAGTACTTC. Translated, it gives CASSRTQGGETQYF.

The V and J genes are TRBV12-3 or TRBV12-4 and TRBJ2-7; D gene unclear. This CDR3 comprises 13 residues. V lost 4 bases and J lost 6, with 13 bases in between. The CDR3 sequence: CASSSVPGAEQYF. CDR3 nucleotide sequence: TGTGCCAGCAGTTCGGTACCAGGTGCCGAGCAGTACTTC.

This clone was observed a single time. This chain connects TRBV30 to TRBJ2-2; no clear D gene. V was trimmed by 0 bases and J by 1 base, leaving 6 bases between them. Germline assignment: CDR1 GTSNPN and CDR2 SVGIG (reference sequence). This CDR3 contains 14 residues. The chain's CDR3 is CAWSVAVNTGELFF. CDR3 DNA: TGTGCCTGGAGTGTTGCGGTGAACACCGGGGAGCTGTTTTTT.

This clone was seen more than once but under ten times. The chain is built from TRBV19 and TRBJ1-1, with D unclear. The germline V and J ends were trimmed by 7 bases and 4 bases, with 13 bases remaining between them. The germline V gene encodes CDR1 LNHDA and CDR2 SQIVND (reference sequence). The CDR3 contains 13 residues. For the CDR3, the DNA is TGTGCCAGTACCGCAGGAGGGATCACTGAAGCTTTCTTT. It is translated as CASTAGGITEAFF.

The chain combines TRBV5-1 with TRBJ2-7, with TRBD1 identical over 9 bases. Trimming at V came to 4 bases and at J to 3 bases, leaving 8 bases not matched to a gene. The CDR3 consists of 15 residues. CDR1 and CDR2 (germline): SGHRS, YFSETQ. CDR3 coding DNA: TGCGCCAGCAGCGGAGGGACAGGGACCAACTACGAGCAGTACTTC. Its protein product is CASSGGTGTNYEQYF.

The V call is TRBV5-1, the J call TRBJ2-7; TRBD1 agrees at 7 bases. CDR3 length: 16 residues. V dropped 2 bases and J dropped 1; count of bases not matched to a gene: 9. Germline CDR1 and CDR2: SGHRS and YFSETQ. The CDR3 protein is CASSFGTAASSYEQYF. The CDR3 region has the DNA TGCGCCAGCAGCTTTGGGACAGCCGCTTCATCCTACGAGCAGTACTTC.

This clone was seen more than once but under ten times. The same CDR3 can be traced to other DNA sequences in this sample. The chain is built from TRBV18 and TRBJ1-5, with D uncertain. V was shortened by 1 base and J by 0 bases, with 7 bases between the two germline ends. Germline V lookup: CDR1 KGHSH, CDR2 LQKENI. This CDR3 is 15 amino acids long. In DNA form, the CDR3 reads TGTGCCAGCTCACCACTGGAGGGTAGCAATCAGCCCCAGCATTTT. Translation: CASSPLEGSNQPQHF.

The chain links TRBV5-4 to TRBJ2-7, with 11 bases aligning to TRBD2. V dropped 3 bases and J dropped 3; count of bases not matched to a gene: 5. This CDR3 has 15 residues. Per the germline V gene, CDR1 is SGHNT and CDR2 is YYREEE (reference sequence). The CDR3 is CASSSRLAGSYEQYF. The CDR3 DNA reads TGTGCCAGCAGCTCCAGACTAGCGGGAAGCTACGAGCAGTACTTC.

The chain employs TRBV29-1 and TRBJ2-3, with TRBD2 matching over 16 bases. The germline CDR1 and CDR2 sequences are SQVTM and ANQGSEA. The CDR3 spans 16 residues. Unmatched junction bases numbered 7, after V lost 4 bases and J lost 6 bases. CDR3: CSVGGTSGRAGDTQYF. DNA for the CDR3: TGCAGCGTTGGGGGGACTAGCGGGAGGGCCGGGGATACGCAGTATTTT.

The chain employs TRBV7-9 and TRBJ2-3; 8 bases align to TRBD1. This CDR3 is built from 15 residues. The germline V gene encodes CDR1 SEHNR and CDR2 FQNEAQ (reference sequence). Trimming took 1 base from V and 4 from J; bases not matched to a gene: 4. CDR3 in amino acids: CASSLVQGVSDTQYF. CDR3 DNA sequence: TGTGCCAGCAGCTTAGTACAGGGGGTATCAGATACGCAGTATTTT. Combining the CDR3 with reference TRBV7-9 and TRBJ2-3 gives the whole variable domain DTGVSQNPRHKITKRGQNVTFRCDPISEHNRLYWYRQTLGQGPEFLTYFQNEAQLEKSRLLSDRFSAERPKGSFSTLEIQRTEQGDSAMYLCASSLVQGVSDTQYFGPGTRLTVL.

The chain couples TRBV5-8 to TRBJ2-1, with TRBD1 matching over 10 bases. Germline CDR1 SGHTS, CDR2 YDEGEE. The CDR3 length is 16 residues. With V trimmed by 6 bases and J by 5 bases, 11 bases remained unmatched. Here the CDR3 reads CASNIMTGGANNEQFF. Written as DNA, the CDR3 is TGTGCCAGCAACATAATGACAGGGGGCGCAAACAATGAGCAGTTCTTC. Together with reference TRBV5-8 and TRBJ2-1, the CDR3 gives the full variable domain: EAGVTQSPTHLIKTRGQQATLRCSPISGHTSVYWYQQALGLGLQFLLWYDEGEERNRGNFPPRFSGRQFPNYSSELNVNALELEDSALYLCASNIMTGGANNEQFFGPGTRLTVL.

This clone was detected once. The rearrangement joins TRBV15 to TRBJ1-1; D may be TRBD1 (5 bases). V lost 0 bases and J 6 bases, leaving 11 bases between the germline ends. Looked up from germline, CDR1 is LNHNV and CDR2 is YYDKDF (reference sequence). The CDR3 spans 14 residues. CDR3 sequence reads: CATSRDIWGAEAFF. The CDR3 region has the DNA TGTGCCACCAGCAGAGACATCTGGGGGGCTGAAGCTTTCTTT. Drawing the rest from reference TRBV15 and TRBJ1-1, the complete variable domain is DAMVIQNPRYQVTQFGKPVTLSCSQTLNHNVMYWYQQKSSQAPKLLFHYYDKDFNNEADTPDNFQSRRPNTSFCFLDIRSPGLGDTAMYLCATSRDIWGAEAFFGQGTRLTVV.

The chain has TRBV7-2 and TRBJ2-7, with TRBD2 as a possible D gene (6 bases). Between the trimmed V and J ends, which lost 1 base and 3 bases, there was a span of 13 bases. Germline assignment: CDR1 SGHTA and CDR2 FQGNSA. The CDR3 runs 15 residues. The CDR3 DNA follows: TGTGCCAGCAGCTTAGGTCGGGAGCCAGGCTACGAGCAGTACTTC. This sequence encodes CASSLGREPGYEQYF.

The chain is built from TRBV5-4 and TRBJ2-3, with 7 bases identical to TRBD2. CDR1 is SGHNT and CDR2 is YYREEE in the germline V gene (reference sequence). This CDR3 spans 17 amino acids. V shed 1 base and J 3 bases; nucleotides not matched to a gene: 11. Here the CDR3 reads CASSLRVGGGSTDTQYF. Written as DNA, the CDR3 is TGTGCCAGCAGCTTGCGTGTGGGGGGGGGTTCGACAGATACGCAGTATTTT.